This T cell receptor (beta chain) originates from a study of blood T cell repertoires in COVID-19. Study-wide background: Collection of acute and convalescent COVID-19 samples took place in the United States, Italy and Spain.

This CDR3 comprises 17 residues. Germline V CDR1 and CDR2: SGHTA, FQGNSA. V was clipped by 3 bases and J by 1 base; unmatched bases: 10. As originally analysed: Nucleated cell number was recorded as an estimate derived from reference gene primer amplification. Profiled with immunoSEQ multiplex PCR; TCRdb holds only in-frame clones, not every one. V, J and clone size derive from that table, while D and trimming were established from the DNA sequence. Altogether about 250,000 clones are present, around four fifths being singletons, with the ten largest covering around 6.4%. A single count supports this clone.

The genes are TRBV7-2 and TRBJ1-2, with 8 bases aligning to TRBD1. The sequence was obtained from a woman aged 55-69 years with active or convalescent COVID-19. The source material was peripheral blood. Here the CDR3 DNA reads TGTGCCAGCAGCTTCGTGCGACAGGGGCGCTTTAACTATGGCTACACCTTC. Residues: CASSFVRQGRFNYGYTF. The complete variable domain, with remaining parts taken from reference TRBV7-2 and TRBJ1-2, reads GAGVSQSPSNKVTEKGKDVELRCDPISGHTALYWYRQSLGQGLEFLIYFQGNSAPDKSGLPSDRFSAERTGGSVSTLTIQRTQQEDSAVYLCASSFVRQGRFNYGYTFGSGTRLTVV.